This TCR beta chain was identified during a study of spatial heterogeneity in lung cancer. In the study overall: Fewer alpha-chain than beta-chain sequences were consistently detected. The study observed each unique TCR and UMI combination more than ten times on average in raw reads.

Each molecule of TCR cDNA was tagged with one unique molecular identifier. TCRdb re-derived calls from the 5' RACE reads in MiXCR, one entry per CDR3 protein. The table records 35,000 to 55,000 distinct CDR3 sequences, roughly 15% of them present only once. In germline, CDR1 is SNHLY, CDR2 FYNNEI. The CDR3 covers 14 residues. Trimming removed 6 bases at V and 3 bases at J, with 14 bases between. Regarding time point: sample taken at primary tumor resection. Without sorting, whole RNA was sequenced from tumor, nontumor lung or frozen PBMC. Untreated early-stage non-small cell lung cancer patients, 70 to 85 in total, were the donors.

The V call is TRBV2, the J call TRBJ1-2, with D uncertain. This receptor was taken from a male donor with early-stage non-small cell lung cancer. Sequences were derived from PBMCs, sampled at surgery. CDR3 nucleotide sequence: TGTGCCAGCAGCCTAAACTTAGTCGACTATGGCTACACCTTC. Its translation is CASSLNLVDYGYTF.